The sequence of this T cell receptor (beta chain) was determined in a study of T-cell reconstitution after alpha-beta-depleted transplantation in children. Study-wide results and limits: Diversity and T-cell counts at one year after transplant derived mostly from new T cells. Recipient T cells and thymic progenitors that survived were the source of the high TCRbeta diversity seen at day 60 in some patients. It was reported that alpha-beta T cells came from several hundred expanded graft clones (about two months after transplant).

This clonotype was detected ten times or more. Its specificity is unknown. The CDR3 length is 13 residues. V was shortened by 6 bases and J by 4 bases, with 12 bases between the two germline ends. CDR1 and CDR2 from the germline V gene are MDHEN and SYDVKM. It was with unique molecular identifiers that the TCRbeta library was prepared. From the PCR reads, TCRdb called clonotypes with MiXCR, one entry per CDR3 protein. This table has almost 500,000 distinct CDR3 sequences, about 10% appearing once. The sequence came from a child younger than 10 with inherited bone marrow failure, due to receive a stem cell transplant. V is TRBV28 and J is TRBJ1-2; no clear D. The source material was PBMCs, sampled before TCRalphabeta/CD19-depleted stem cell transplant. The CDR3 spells CASRSRAPYGYTF. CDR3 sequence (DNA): TGTGCCAGCAGGAGCCGGGCCCCCTATGGCTACACCTTC.